This TCR beta chain came from a study of tumor-infiltrating lymphocytes in primary liver carcinoma. cDNA specific to TCR beta was made from 450 to 650 ng of total RNA, with a constant-region primer employed for priming. Three nested multiplex PCR rounds, a slightly modified ARM-PCR, produced the libraries for TCR beta. Each CDR3 protein is one row after TCRdb ran MiXCR on the multiplex PCR reads. The table has 40,000 to 55,000 distinct CDR3 sequences, about 80% seen once. The source material, roughly 18-33 mg of unsorted bulk tissue, was used to co-extract RNA and DNA. This TCR derives from a man aged 40-50 years with primary liver carcinoma and hepatitis B virus infection. Sequences were obtained from liver tumor tissue from sampling region 5. Documented subset: tumor region T5, tumor centre.

CDR3 residues: CASRDMYINQPQHF. In nucleotides, the CDR3 is TGTGCCAGCAGGGATATGTATATCAATCAGCCCCAGCATTTT. The chain joins TRBV2 to TRBJ1-5, with unresolved D. V lost 6 bases to trimming and J lost 3 bases, with 12 bases between them. Germline CDR1 is SNHLY and CDR2 is FYNNEI. The CDR3 length is 14 residues.